What follows are 25 T cell receptor beta chains derived from one specimen sequenced in a study of Ad26.COV2.S vaccination and SARS-CoV-2 variants. TCRdb's table, derived via immunoSEQ multiplex PCR, lists solely in-frame clones and lacks some. Among 450,000 to 550,000 clones listed, roughly nine tenths were seen once. Treatment denoted: about 20 received Ad26.COV2.S at low or high dose, single or two shots; roughly five received placebo; per-sample allocation not given. Specimen acquisition occurred on day 63 following the initial vaccine or placebo injection. This sample comprised peripheral blood, obtained in a trial of Ad26.COV2.S vaccine versus placebo. All receptors derive from a person aged 18-60 years who received the Ad26.COV2.S COVID-19 vaccine or a placebo.

This chain uses TRBV19 with TRBJ2-2; D gene unclear. CDR3 size: 18 residues. Germline V gives CDR1 LNHDA, CDR2 SQIVND (reference sequence). The V and J ends lost 3 bases and 0 bases respectively, with 17 bases between them. The CDR3 loop reads CASSIQRSRFANTGELFF. CDR3 in DNA: TGTGCCAGTAGTATTCAGAGGAGTCGGTTCGCGAACACCGGGGAGCTGTTTTTT.

This clone has only a few counts. The same CDR3 arises from other DNA sequences in this sample as well. The chain combines TRBV4-3 with TRBJ1-1, with 8 positions matching TRBD1. Per germline, CDR1 LGHNA and CDR2 YSLEER. The CDR3 loop spans 16 amino acids. V lost 0 bases, J lost 1 base, and 4 bases stayed unmatched. CDR3: CASSQDPQGANTEAFF. The CDR3 DNA follows: TGCGCCAGCAGCCAAGATCCTCAGGGGGCGAACACTGAAGCTTTCTTT.

The chain links TRBV7-9 to TRBJ1-4, with 7 bases matching TRBD1. V dropped 1 base and J dropped 8; count of bases not matched to a gene: 7. Germline V gene sequence: CDR1 SEHNR, CDR2 FQNEAQ (reference sequence). The CDR3 runs to 15 residues. In nucleotides, the CDR3 is TGTGCCAGCAGCTTAGATGGAGGGGGCCAGGAAAAACTGTTTTTT. It encodes CASSLDGGGQEKLFF.

In the case of this clone: At the DNA level, this CDR3 is encoded by other sequences in the same sample as well. This chain connects TRBV11-2 to TRBJ1-3, with unresolved D. The CDR3 runs to 14 residues. The ends were cut back, 1 base at V and 1 base at J, with 5 bases in the middle. The V gene's germline CDR1 is SGHAT and CDR2 FQNNGV. In DNA, the CDR3 is TGTGCCAGCAGCTTAGTGAGTTCTGGAAACACCATATATTTT. It codes for CASSLVSSGNTIYF.

This clone has a handful of counts. The chain recombines TRBV30 with TRBJ1-4; D remains ambiguous. Germline CDR1 GTSNPN, CDR2 SVGIG (reference sequence). Trimming removed 2 bases at V and 5 bases at J, with 12 bases between. The CDR3 has 14 amino acids. As DNA, the CDR3 is TGTGCCTGGAGTCTGGACGTACTCAATGAAAAACTGTTTTTT. This sequence encodes CAWSLDVLNEKLFF. Full variable domain (rest looked up from reference TRBV30 and TRBJ1-4): SQTIHQWPATLVQPVGSPLSLECTVEGTSNPNLYWYRQAAGRGLQLLFYSVGIGQISSEVPQNLSASRPQDRQFILSSKKLLLSDSGFYLCAWSLDVLNEKLFFGSGTQLSVL.

This clone was detected once. The genes are TRBV28 and TRBJ2-1; D is possibly TRBD2 (6 bases). This CDR3 comprises 15 residues. V shed 6 bases and J shed 7 bases, with 19 bases lying between them. CDR1 MDHEN and CDR2 SYDVKM come from the germline V gene. The CDR3 DNA is TGTGCCAGCAGGGTCCGGCCTAGCGTCTGGAATGAGCAGTTCTTC. This codes for CASRVRPSVWNEQFF.

In its sample, this clone was seen once. V is TRBV7-2 and J is TRBJ1-2; 7 bases agree with TRBD1. Trimming at V came to 2 bases and at J to 0 bases, leaving 3 bases not matched to a gene. This CDR3 is built from 15 residues. Germline V CDR1 and CDR2: SGHTA, FQGNSA. CDR3 in amino acids: CASSLTGQTNYGYTF. The CDR3 region has the DNA TGTGCCAGCAGCTTAACGGGACAGACTAACTATGGCTACACCTTC.

V and J are TRBV9 and TRBJ1-3, with TRBD1 matching over 11 bases. V lost 4 bases, J lost 9 bases, and 3 bases stayed unmatched. Germline CDR1 reads SGDLS; CDR2 reads YYNGEE. The CDR3 has 13 residues. The CDR3 coding sequence is TGTGCCAGCAGCCCCGGGACAGGGGGCACCATATATTTT. This codes for CASSPGTGGTIYF. The variable domain in full, completed from reference TRBV9 and TRBJ1-3, reads DSGVTQTPKHLITATGQRVTLRCSPRSGDLSVYWYQQSLDQGLQFLIQYYNGEERAKGNILERFSAQQFPDLHSELNLSSLELGDSALYFCASSPGTGGTIYFGEGSWLTVV.

The chain has TRBV27 and TRBJ2-6; no clear D. The germline gives CDR1 MNHEY, CDR2 SMNVEV (reference sequence). CDR3 length: 14 amino acids. V lost 4 bases and J lost 4, with 8 bases in between. CDR3 coding DNA: TGTGCCAGCAGTTCCTCCGCCGGGGCCAACGTCCTGACTTTC. Encoded protein: CASSSSAGANVLTF.

The chain couples TRBV15 to TRBJ1-1; no firm D call. The CDR3 has 12 residues. Trimming left V 1 base short and J 7 bases short, with 7 bases between. Germline lookup yields CDR1 LNHNV and CDR2 YYDKDF (reference sequence). DNA for the CDR3: TGTGCCACCAGCAGAGCGGGTGATGAAGCTTTCTTT. Translated: CATSRAGDEAFF.

The CDR3 sequence: CAISAVDDSPLHF. The DNA of the CDR3 is TGTGCCATCAGTGCGGTTGACGATTCACCCCTCCACTTT. This chain connects TRBV10-3 to TRBJ1-6; D is undetermined. V was pared by 4 bases and J by 8 bases, with 9 bases between. From germline, CDR1 is ENHRY and CDR2 SYGVKD. CDR3 size: 13 residues.

The gene calls are TRBV15 and TRBJ1-2; a possible D gene is TRBD1 (5 bases). Per germline, CDR1 LNHNV and CDR2 YYDKDF (reference sequence). The CDR3 totals 15 residues. Trimming removed 0 bases at V and 10 bases at J, with 18 bases between. Here the CDR3 reads CATSRDSGGPAIYTF. In DNA form, the CDR3 reads TGTGCCACCAGCAGAGATTCCGGGGGACCGGCGATCTACACCTTC.

The chain has TRBV6-5 and TRBJ2-3; D not certain. V was clipped by 6 bases and J by 5 bases, with 6 bases between them. CDR3 length: 11 amino acids. CDR1 and CDR2 from the germline V gene are MNHEY and SVGAGI. This CDR3 is CASRNLDTQYF. For the CDR3, the DNA is TGTGCCAGCAGGAATTTAGATACGCAGTATTTT.

The CDR3 spells CAWKGQPNSPLHF. The CDR3 DNA reads TGTGCCTGGAAAGGGCAGCCAAATTCACCCCTCCACTTT. The rearrangement links TRBV30 to TRBJ1-6; the D is unclear. Germline CDR1 and CDR2: GTSNPN and SVGIG (reference sequence). V was shortened by 4 bases and J by 7 bases, with 11 bases between the two germline ends. This CDR3 region has 13 residues.

J is TRBJ1-6 and V is TRBV7-6; D possibly corresponds to TRBD1 (5 bases). V shed 7 bases and J shed 9 bases, with 13 bases lying between them. The CDR3 consists of 13 residues. Germline V gives CDR1 SGHVS, CDR2 FNYEAQ. Here the CDR3 DNA reads TGTGCCAGCACTGACCGGGGGGGTTCACCCCTCCACTTT. Translating gives CASTDRGGSPLHF.

V is TRBV7-9 and J is TRBJ1-4; D may be TRBD1 (6 bases). Germline CDR1 and CDR2: SEHNR and FQNEAQ (reference sequence). V shed 4 bases and J shed 7 bases, with 16 bases lying between them. The CDR3 runs to 15 residues. The CDR3 bases are TGTGCCAGCAGCTCCGGGGACATCGAGGGTGAAAAACTGTTTTTT. Protein product: CASSSGDIEGEKLFF.

The chain recombines TRBV3-1 (or the pseudogene TRBV3-2) with TRBJ2-1; D remains unclear. V dropped 4 bases and J dropped 9 bases, with 13 bases sitting between them. Germline CDR1 reads LGHDT; CDR2 reads YNNKEL (reference sequence). The CDR3 is made up of 13 amino acids. The CDR3 coding sequence is TGTGCCAGCAGCCGATTAACTGGTGCTGAGCAGTTCTTC. Its translation is CASSRLTGAEQFF.

A few counts support this clone. The CDR3 spells CASSSRTENTGELFF. CDR3 in DNA: TGTGCCAGCAGCTCACGGACAGAGAACACCGGGGAGCTGTTTTTT. This chain links TRBV9 with TRBJ2-2, with D maybe TRBD1 (6 bases). CDR1 and CDR2 (germline): SGDLS, YYNGEE. This CDR3 spans 15 amino acids. V lost 4 bases and J 1 base, leaving 11 bases between the germline ends.

This clone was detected only a few times. CDR3 coding DNA: TGTGCCAGCAGCATGACAGGGAACCACGAGCAGTACTTC. Amino acid sequence: CASSMTGNHEQYF. V usage is TRBV6-5 and J usage is TRBJ2-7, with 7 nucleotides matching TRBD1. Germline values: CDR1 MNHEY, CDR2 SVGAGI. V was pared by 6 bases and J by 5 bases, with 7 bases of the junction left unmatched. The CDR3 runs to 13 residues.

V gene TRBV5-1 combines with J gene TRBJ2-3, with D maybe TRBD2 (6 bases). The V gene lost 1 base and the J gene lost 6 bases, with 12 bases spanning the gap. The CDR3 length is 14 residues. Germline V gene lookup returns CDR1 SGHRS and CDR2 YFSETQ. The CDR3 protein is CASSLWREGDTQYF. DNA of the CDR3: TGCGCCAGCAGCTTGTGGAGGGAAGGGGATACGCAGTATTTT. Full variable domain (rest looked up from reference TRBV5-1 and TRBJ2-3): KAGVTQTPRYLIKTRGQQVTLSCSPISGHRSVSWYQQTPGQGLQFLFEYFSETQRNKGNFPGRFSGRQFSNSRSEMNVSTLELGDSALYLCASSLWREGDTQYFGPGTRLTVL.

The V and J genes are TRBV7-2 and TRBJ2-3; 8 bases line up with TRBD1. CDR1 and CDR2 from the germline V gene are SGHTA and FQGNSA. With V trimmed by 5 bases and J by 3 bases, 7 bases remained unmatched. The CDR3 is 15 amino acids. Written as DNA, the CDR3 is TGTGCCAGCAGCCCTCGCCAGGGGGCTACAGATACGCAGTATTTT. Encoded protein: CASSPRQGATDTQYF.

This chain links TRBV10-3 with TRBJ1-2; 7 bases align to TRBD1. The CDR3 extends over 13 amino acids. V trimming: 9 bases; J trimming: 8 bases; junction bases outside the gene matches: 12. Germline V gene lookup returns CDR1 ENHRY and CDR2 SYGVKD. This CDR3 is CAIAIGTDGGYTF. CDR3 bases: TGTGCCATAGCGATTGGGACAGATGGGGGCTACACCTTC.

The J gene is TRBJ1-4, the V gene TRBV19; 8 nucleotides line up with TRBD1. The length of the CDR3 is 15 residues. Germline V gene data show CDR1 as LNHDA and CDR2 as SQIVND (reference sequence). The trim removed 9 bases at V and 2 bases at J, leaving 8 bases unmatched. The CDR3 sequence is CASGSNRGTNEKLFF. CDR3 nucleotide sequence: TGTGCCAGCGGTTCAAACAGGGGGACTAATGAAAAACTGTTTTTT.

This clone was detected only a few times. This sample also contains other DNA sequences that code for the same CDR3. V and J are TRBV6-2 or TRBV6-3 and TRBJ1-2; D ambiguous. CDR1 and CDR2 from the germline V gene are MNHEY and SVGEGT. V was pared by 5 bases and J by 7 bases, with 8 bases between. The length of the CDR3 is 11 residues. CDR3 sequence reads: CASSTGFGYTF. For the CDR3, the DNA is TGTGCCAGCAGTACCGGTTTTGGCTACACCTTC.

The chain couples TRBV5-6 to TRBJ2-5, with D hard to call. The V end was cut by 0 bases, the J end by 6 bases, with 21 bases between. The CDR3 length is 17 residues. Germline loops: CDR1 SGHDT, CDR2 YYEEEE. The DNA of the CDR3 is TGTGCCAGCAGCTTGGTTTCACAGCTACCCTTAGGGCAGACCCAGTACTTC. Translating gives CASSLVSQLPLGQTQYF.